This record looks at one T cell receptor (beta chain) sequence and its context. What it binds is not known. This record belongs to a study of T cells in Graves' hyperthyroidism and ophthalmopathy. General study findings and limits: Model-based prediction identified ophthalmopathy a median around 6.7 months prior to its onset. In the blood, most expanded thyroid clonotypes above 0.001 appeared as well.

Researchers amplified the TCR beta CDR3 regions from RNA transcripts. Researchers ran a first-round RT-PCR on the TCR CDR3 using the HTBI primer set. From the multiplex PCR reads, TCRdb called clonotypes with MiXCR, one entry per CDR3 protein. The sample gives roughly 500,000 distinct CDR3 sequences, over 35% of which show up once; around two fifths is in the top ten. Uncontrolled infection, other autoimmune disease, pregnancy and lactation each barred patients from inclusion. The diagnostic basis comprised clinical symptoms, serum thyroxine and TRAb, thyroid ultrasound and orbital computed tomography. This TCR was recovered from an adult woman with Graves' disease, either hyperthyroidism or ophthalmopathy (not recorded which). Sequenced: peripheral blood or thyroid tissue (not recorded which).

The chain's CDR3 is CASTSGRAVYEQYF. The CDR3 nucleotides read TGTGCCAGCACCAGCGGGAGGGCCGTCTACGAGCAGTACTTC. The V gene is TRBV7-9, the J gene TRBJ2-7; 10 positions agree with TRBD2. Germline V gives CDR1 SEHNR, CDR2 FQNEAQ (reference sequence). This CDR3 region has 14 residues. Germline trimming cut 7 bases from V and 3 bases from J; bases unmatched to any gene: 6.